The rows below give T cell receptor beta chains drawn from one sample of a study of cytomegalovirus exposure and HLA in healthy donors. Some clones are missing from TCRdb's copy, which holds only in-frame ones; the method was immunoSEQ multiplex PCR. Of around 150,000 clones listed, roughly 80% are singletons. The sample was PBMCs. These receptors all stem from a male donor in good health and CMV-seronegative. Each CDR3 is given with its conserved first and last residue. The order of the fields is D gene, clone size, J gene, CDR3 length, V gene, CDR3 protein, CDR3 DNA. D genes are given only for firm matches. Clone size appears in some rows only: once, few, many, or a class for an expanded clone.

D gene: NA; clone size: NA; J gene: TRBJ1-1; CDR3 length: 13; V gene: TRBV10-3; CDR3 protein: CAIGREGNTEAFF; CDR3 DNA: TGTGCCATCGGAAGGGAGGGGAACACTGAAGCTTTCTTT
D gene: NA; clone size: once; J gene: TRBJ2-6; CDR3 length: 15; V gene: TRBV25-1; CDR3 protein: CASSGTEAGANVLTF; CDR3 DNA: TGTGCCAGCAGTGGGACAGAAGCTGGGGCCAACGTCCTGACTTTC
D gene: NA; clone size: few; J gene: TRBJ2-7; CDR3 length: 15; V gene: TRBV30; CDR3 protein: CAWSVGFLSSYEQYF; CDR3 DNA: TGTGCCTGGAGTGTTGGTTTTCTGAGCTCCTACGAGCAGTACTTC
D gene: NA; clone size: NA; J gene: TRBJ2-7; CDR3 length: 12; V gene: TRBV5-6; CDR3 protein: CASSWAGREQYF; CDR3 DNA: TGTGCCAGCAGCTGGGCAGGGCGCGAGCAGTACTTC
D gene: TRBD1; clone size: NA; J gene: TRBJ1-5; CDR3 length: 16; V gene: TRBV5-8; CDR3 protein: CASRIHRGESNQPQHF; CDR3 DNA: TGTGCCAGCAGGATACACAGGGGTGAAAGCAATCAGCCCCAGCATTTT
D gene: NA; clone size: NA; J gene: TRBJ1-5; CDR3 length: 15; V gene: TRBV5-6; CDR3 protein: CASSLFRGSNQPQHF; CDR3 DNA: TGTGCCAGCAGCTTGTTCAGGGGTAGCAATCAGCCCCAGCATTTT
D gene: NA; clone size: NA; J gene: TRBJ2-1; CDR3 length: 15; V gene: TRBV28; CDR3 protein: CASSPGGLKAGEQFF; CDR3 DNA: TGTGCCAGCAGTCCCGGGGGGCTAAAAGCCGGTGAGCAGTTCTTC
D gene: TRBD2; clone size: NA; J gene: TRBJ2-4; CDR3 length: 19; V gene: TRBV4-2; CDR3 protein: CASSGPGLAGALAKNIQYF; CDR3 DNA: TGTGCCAGCAGCGGACCGGGACTAGCGGGGGCCTTAGCCAAAAACATTCAGTACTTC
D gene: TRBD1; clone size: NA; J gene: TRBJ2-7; CDR3 length: 14; V gene: TRBV27; CDR3 protein: CASRKPGQGYEQYF; CDR3 DNA: TGTGCCAGCAGGAAGCCGGGACAGGGTTACGAGCAGTACTTC
D gene: TRBD2; clone size: NA; J gene: TRBJ2-7; CDR3 length: 15; V gene: TRBV6-5; CDR3 protein: CASSYAASGGYEQYF; CDR3 DNA: TGTGCCAGCAGTTACGCCGCTAGCGGGGGCTACGAGCAGTACTTC
D gene: TRBD1; clone size: NA; J gene: TRBJ1-6; CDR3 length: 15; V gene: TRBV27; CDR3 protein: CASRPPGQYNSPLHF; CDR3 DNA: TGTGCCAGCAGACCACCGGGACAGTATAATTCACCCCTCCACTTT
D gene: NA; clone size: NA; J gene: TRBJ2-2; CDR3 length: 14; V gene: TRBV15; CDR3 protein: CATSKGQRTGELFF; CDR3 DNA: TGTGCCACCAGCAAAGGCCAGCGTACCGGGGAGCTGTTTTTT
D gene: NA; clone size: NA; J gene: TRBJ2-7; CDR3 length: 14; V gene: TRBV7-9; CDR3 protein: CASSLIGVSYEQYF; CDR3 DNA: TGTGCCAGCAGCTTAATCGGGGTGAGCTACGAGCAGTACTTC
D gene: NA; clone size: NA; J gene: TRBJ1-1; CDR3 length: 16; V gene: TRBV27; CDR3 protein: CASSAPGLRLSTEAFF; CDR3 DNA: TGTGCCAGCAGCGCCCCGGGTCTACGACTGAGCACTGAAGCTTTCTTT
D gene: TRBD2; clone size: few; J gene: TRBJ2-1; CDR3 length: 16; V gene: TRBV27; CDR3 protein: CASSPRTSPYYNEQFF; CDR3 DNA: TGTGCCAGCAGTCCCCGGACTAGTCCATACTACAATGAGCAGTTCTTC
D gene: NA; clone size: NA; J gene: TRBJ1-2; CDR3 length: 14; V gene: TRBV5-5; CDR3 protein: CASSLQEANYGYTF; CDR3 DNA: TGTGCCAGCAGCTTGCAGGAAGCTAACTATGGCTACACCTTC
D gene: TRBD1; clone size: NA; J gene: TRBJ1-1; CDR3 length: 14; V gene: TRBV18; CDR3 protein: CASSLTGGDTEAFF; CDR3 DNA: TGTGCCAGCTCACTAACAGGGGGCGATACTGAAGCTTTCTTT
D gene: NA; clone size: once; J gene: TRBJ2-7; CDR3 length: 15; V gene: TRBV2; CDR3 protein: CASSEGLSLSHEQYF; CDR3 DNA: TGTGCCAGCAGTGAGGGGCTATCACTCTCCCACGAGCAGTACTTC
D gene: NA; clone size: NA; J gene: TRBJ2-1; CDR3 length: 15; V gene: TRBV28; CDR3 protein: CATVFSGGRYNEQFF; CDR3 DNA: TGTGCCACCGTCTTTTCGGGGGGCAGGTACAATGAGCAGTTCTTC
D gene: NA; clone size: NA; J gene: TRBJ1-4; CDR3 length: 13; V gene: TRBV5-1; CDR3 protein: CASSPNGNEKLFF; CDR3 DNA: TGCGCCAGCAGCCCGAACGGGAACGAAAAACTGTTTTTT
D gene: NA; clone size: NA; J gene: TRBJ1-3; CDR3 length: 15; V gene: TRBV18; CDR3 protein: CASSPQTTSGNTIYF; CDR3 DNA: TGTGCCAGCTCACCTCAGACAACCTCTGGAAACACCATATATTTT
D gene: NA; clone size: NA; J gene: TRBJ1-4; CDR3 length: 15; V gene: TRBV25-1; CDR3 protein: CASGPIVGGVEKLFF; CDR3 DNA: TGTGCCAGCGGCCCCATCGTGGGAGGGGTTGAAAAACTGTTTTTT
D gene: NA; clone size: NA; J gene: TRBJ2-2; CDR3 length: 12; V gene: TRBV7-9; CDR3 protein: CTSTINTGELFF; CDR3 DNA: TGTACCAGCACCATTAACACCGGGGAGCTGTTTTTT
D gene: TRBD1; clone size: NA; J gene: TRBJ1-6; CDR3 length: 14; V gene: TRBV6-6; CDR3 protein: CASSGDRINSPLHF; CDR3 DNA: TGTGCCAGCAGCGGGGACAGGATTAATTCACCCCTCCACTTT
D gene: NA; clone size: NA; J gene: TRBJ2-7; CDR3 length: 11; V gene: TRBV14; CDR3 protein: CASGHRYEQYF; CDR3 DNA: TGTGCCAGCGGACACCGCTACGAGCAGTACTTC
D gene: TRBD2; clone size: NA; J gene: TRBJ2-7; CDR3 length: 17; V gene: TRBV5-4; CDR3 protein: CASSLGGGWGTVYEQYF; CDR3 DNA: TGTGCCAGCAGCTTGGGGGGAGGGTGGGGAACCGTCTACGAGCAGTACTTC
D gene: NA; clone size: NA; J gene: TRBJ2-3; CDR3 length: 13; V gene: TRBV29-1; CDR3 protein: CSVGTGGTDTQYF; CDR3 DNA: TGCAGCGTTGGGACCGGGGGCACAGATACGCAGTATTTT
D gene: NA; clone size: NA; J gene: TRBJ1-1; CDR3 length: 14; V gene: TRBV14; CDR3 protein: CASSQGRLNTEAFF; CDR3 DNA: TGTGCCAGCAGCCAAGGGAGGCTGAACACTGAAGCTTTCTTT
D gene: TRBD2; clone size: NA; J gene: TRBJ2-5; CDR3 length: 14; V gene: TRBV19; CDR3 protein: CASSMWTSEETQYF; CDR3 DNA: TGTGCCAGTAGTATGTGGACTAGCGAAGAGACCCAGTACTTC
D gene: TRBD2; clone size: NA; J gene: TRBJ2-1; CDR3 length: 15; V gene: TRBV7-8; CDR3 protein: CASSLLREHFNEQFF; CDR3 DNA: TGTGCCAGCAGCTTATTGCGGGAGCACTTTAACGAGCAGTTCTTC
D gene: NA; clone size: NA; J gene: TRBJ2-1; CDR3 length: 15; V gene: TRBV6-1; CDR3 protein: CASSDSIEGYNEQFF; CDR3 DNA: TGTGCCAGCAGTGACTCAATAGAGGGCTACAATGAGCAGTTCTTC
D gene: NA; clone size: NA; J gene: TRBJ1-2; CDR3 length: 13; V gene: TRBV27; CDR3 protein: CASSLSRFYGYTF; CDR3 DNA: TGTGCCAGCAGTTTGTCCAGGTTTTATGGCTACACCTTC
D gene: NA; clone size: NA; J gene: TRBJ2-6; CDR3 length: 16; V gene: TRBV4-3; CDR3 protein: CASSQVVSSGANVLTF; CDR3 DNA: TGCGCCAGCAGCCAAGTTGTGAGCTCTGGGGCCAACGTCCTGACTTTC
D gene: TRBD1; clone size: NA; J gene: TRBJ1-1; CDR3 length: 13; V gene: TRBV19; CDR3 protein: CASRGQGETEAFF; CDR3 DNA: TGTGCCAGTAGAGGACAGGGGGAAACTGAAGCTTTCTTT
D gene: NA; clone size: NA; J gene: TRBJ2-6; CDR3 length: 13; V gene: TRBV29-1; CDR3 protein: CSVAGSGANVLTF; CDR3 DNA: TGCAGCGTTGCCGGCTCTGGGGCCAACGTCCTGACTTTC
D gene: NA; clone size: NA; J gene: TRBJ1-1; CDR3 length: 13; V gene: TRBV7-3; CDR3 protein: CASSLTTETEAFF; CDR3 DNA: TGTGCCAGCAGCTTAACGACGGAGACTGAAGCTTTCTTT
D gene: TRBD1; clone size: NA; J gene: TRBJ2-7; CDR3 length: 14; V gene: TRBV7-7; CDR3 protein: CASSLGDSSYEQYF; CDR3 DNA: TGTGCCAGCAGCTTAGGGGACAGTTCCTACGAGCAGTACTTC
D gene: TRBD2; clone size: few; J gene: TRBJ2-1; CDR3 length: 15; V gene: TRBV4-1; CDR3 protein: CASSLTSGTPNEQFF; CDR3 DNA: TGCGCCAGCAGCTTGACTAGCGGGACACCTAATGAGCAGTTCTTC
D gene: TRBD2; clone size: NA; J gene: TRBJ2-1; CDR3 length: 16; V gene: TRBV4-3; CDR3 protein: CASSQESSGSYNEQFF; CDR3 DNA: TGCGCCAGCAGCCAAGAGTCTAGCGGGTCGTACAATGAGCAGTTCTTC
D gene: TRBD2; clone size: NA; J gene: TRBJ2-1; CDR3 length: 15; V gene: TRBV7-2; CDR3 protein: CASSLRLAGEGEQFF; CDR3 DNA: TGTGCCAGCAGCTTGCGACTAGCGGGAGAGGGTGAGCAGTTCTTC
D gene: TRBD1; clone size: NA; J gene: TRBJ1-1; CDR3 length: 15; V gene: TRBV19; CDR3 protein: CASSGRQGVDTEAFF; CDR3 DNA: TGTGCCAGTAGTGGTCGACAGGGGGTCGACACTGAAGCTTTCTTT
D gene: NA; clone size: once; J gene: TRBJ2-2; CDR3 length: 14; V gene: TRBV5-1; CDR3 protein: CASHPRLNTGELFF; CDR3 DNA: TGCGCCAGCCACCCCCGCCTAAACACCGGGGAGCTGTTTTTT
D gene: NA; clone size: NA; J gene: TRBJ1-2; CDR3 length: 15; V gene: TRBV6-6; CDR3 protein: CASTMTYRVDDGYTF; CDR3 DNA: TGTGCCAGCACTATGACATACAGGGTTGACGATGGCTACACCTTC
D gene: NA; clone size: NA; J gene: TRBJ2-1; CDR3 length: 16; V gene: TRBV11-2; CDR3 protein: CASTRGRRSSYNEQFF; CDR3 DNA: TGTGCCAGCACCCGTGGGAGGAGGAGCTCCTACAATGAGCAGTTCTTC